These T cell receptor beta chains were read from a single sample in a study of immune evolution from preneoplasia to lung adenocarcinoma. Only in-frame clones appear in the TCRdb table, and some are missing; sequencing was by immunoSEQ multiplex PCR. The sample holds a few thousand clones, around 82% seen once. The sequenced material came from FFPE adjacent normal lung tissue. Source of these receptors: a donor at least 70 years old with lung adenocarcinoma. CDR3s include the opening cysteine and the closing phenylalanine or tryptophan. A D gene is named only where the DNA matches it firmly. A row's size may be missing; if present it is once, few, many or a size class.

NA TRBJ2-5 NA TRBV11-2 TGTGCCAGCAGCTTGGCGAGAGAGACCCAGTACTTC CASSLARETQYF
once TRBJ2-7 TRBD2 TRBV11-2 TGTGCCAGCAGCCCGGGACTAGCGGGAGACAACGAGCAGTACTTC CASSPGLAGDNEQYF
once TRBJ1-1 NA TRBV19 TGTGCCAGTAGTAAGGATGCGGGCACGAACACTGAAGCTTTCTTT CASSKDAGTNTEAFF
NA TRBJ1-1 NA TRBV7-9 TGTGCCAGCAGCTTAGTTTGGGGTTACACTGAAGCTTTCTTT CASSLVWGYTEAFF
NA TRBJ2-7 NA TRBV7-9 TGTGCCAGCAGCTTAACCCTAGCAGGCGAGCAGTACTTC CASSLTLAGEQYF
NA TRBJ1-1 NA TRBV4-1 TGCGCCAGCAGCCAAGAAGCCATGAACACTGAAGCTTTCTTT CASSQEAMNTEAFF
NA TRBJ1-3 NA TRBV30 TGTGCCTGGAGTGTATGGGGTACTGGAAACACCATATATTTT CAWSVWGTGNTIYF
NA TRBJ1-5 NA TRBV15 TGTGCCACCAGCAGAGACGGCTTTGGGGGAGGCAATCAGCCCCAGCATTTT CATSRDGFGGGNQPQHF
few TRBJ1-5 NA TRBV5-1 TGCGCCAGCAGCTTGGATCCTCTCGGGAATAGCAATCAGCCCCAGCATTTT CASSLDPLGNSNQPQHF
NA TRBJ2-1 NA TRBV9 TGTGCCAGCAGCGTAGCAGCGGTATTCTACAATGAGCAGTTCTTC CASSVAAVFYNEQFF
NA TRBJ2-7 NA TRBV5-1 TGCGCCAGCAGCGAAGACAGGTCAAGCTCCTACGAGCAGTACTTC CASSEDRSSSYEQYF
NA TRBJ2-2 NA TRBV5-1 TGCGCCAGCAGCTTAAGACAGAACACCGGGGAGCTGTTTTTT CASSLRQNTGELFF
few TRBJ1-1 NA TRBV9 TGTGCCAGCAGCGTAGGATTGTCGTCGGGGACCGATCACACTGAAGCTTTCTTT CASSVGLSSGTDHTEAFF
NA TRBJ1-3 NA TRBV11-2 TGTGCCAGCAGCCCGCGTCCCGATGGTGGAAACACCATATATTTT CASSPRPDGGNTIYF
NA TRBJ2-3 NA TRBV19 TGTGCCAGTAGTATAGCCTCCTACTCAGTAGATACGCAGTATTTT CASSIASYSVDTQYF
NA TRBJ2-1 TRBD2 TRBV5-1 TGCGCCAGCAGAGAGGCGGGAGAGTTTTACAATGAGCAGTTCTTC CASREAGEFYNEQFF
NA TRBJ2-3 TRBD2 TRBV4-3 TGCGCCAGCAGCCAAGCTAGCGGGGGGGCGGCAGATACGCAGTATTTT CASSQASGGAADTQYF
few TRBJ1-2 NA TRBV5-6 TGTGCCAGCAGCTTTCGAAGGGGCTATGGCTACACCTTC CASSFRRGYGYTF
once TRBJ2-1 TRBD2 TRBV19 TGTGCCAGTAGGAGCACTGGCGGGAGTAGGTTTGAGCAGTTCTTC CASRSTGGSRFEQFF
NA TRBJ1-3 NA TRBV6-1 TGTGCCAGCAGTGAAAAGCGGGTCGACACGGGAAACACCATATATTTT CASSEKRVDTGNTIYF
NA TRBJ2-2 NA TRBV6-6 TGTGCCAGCAGTCGGGACGGTATCGGGGAGCTGTTTTTT CASSRDGIGELFF
NA TRBJ2-1 NA TRBV7-2 TGTGCCAGCAGCTTAGCGGGAGGAGGAGATGAGCAGTTCTTC CASSLAGGGDEQFF
few TRBJ1-1 NA TRBV6-5 TGTGCCAGCAGTAAAGTTGGCGTAGCTTTCTTT CASSKVGVAFF
NA TRBJ1-1 NA TRBV25-1 TGTGCCAGCAGTCAGGACGGAGGGTTTGTAATCACTGAAGCTTTCTTT CASSQDGGFVITEAFF
NA TRBJ2-2 NA TRBV7-9 TGTGCCAGCAGCCCCAACCGAAACACCGGGGAGCTGTTTTTT CASSPNRNTGELFF
NA TRBJ1-2 TRBD1 TRBV7-8 TGTGCCAGCAGCTTAGCGGACAGGGGGCGCGATGGCTACACCTTC CASSLADRGRDGYTF
NA TRBJ2-2 NA TRBV5-4 TGTGCCAGCACGCCGGGTCAGAACACCGGGGAGCTGTTTTTT CASTPGQNTGELFF
NA TRBJ2-5 NA TRBV5-1 TGCGCCAGCAGCGGCGCCTTGCTAGGGCGGGAGACCCAGTACTTC CASSGALLGRETQYF
once TRBJ2-5 NA TRBV5-6 TGTGCCAGCAGCCTACCCGGGACCAGGGAGACCCAGTACTTC CASSLPGTRETQYF
NA TRBJ2-1 NA TRBV12-5 TGTGCTAGTGGTCTTCGGAATGAGCAGTTCTTC CASGLRNEQFF
NA TRBJ1-2 NA TRBV29-1 TGCAGCGTTGCTTACGAAGGGGCCTTTAACTATGGCTACACCTTC CSVAYEGAFNYGYTF
NA TRBJ2-1 TRBD2 TRBV29-1 TGCAGCGTTGAACTTAGCGGGAGTTCCTACAATGAGCAGTTCTTC CSVELSGSSYNEQFF
NA TRBJ2-7 TRBD2 TRBV7-9 TGTGCCAGCAGCTTAGAGGCTAGCGGGAGGTACGAGCAGTACTTC CASSLEASGRYEQYF
NA TRBJ1-5 NA TRBV30 TGTGCCTGGAGTGCACGGGACAAGAATCAGCCCCAGCATTTT CAWSARDKNQPQHF
NA TRBJ1-4 NA TRBV5-1 TGCGCCAGCAGCGCCCGGGGGTCGGATGAAAAACTGTTTTTT CASSARGSDEKLFF
NA TRBJ2-1 TRBD2 TRBV5-1 TGCGCCAGCAGCTTGTCGACTAGCGGGAGTTACAATGAGCAGTTCTTC CASSLSTSGSYNEQFF
few TRBJ2-4 TRBD1 TRBV30 TGTGCCTGGAGTCAGATCGGGACAGGGAGGAACATTCAGTACTTC CAWSQIGTGRNIQYF
NA TRBJ1-1 NA TRBV5-1 TGCGCCAGCAGCTCGAGACAGTACACTGAAGCTTTCTTT CASSSRQYTEAFF
NA TRBJ2-2 NA TRBV4-1 TGCGCCAGCAGCCAAGACCCGACTGTGCGGCTATACTACACCGGGGAGCTGTTTTTT CASSQDPTVRLYYTGELFF
NA TRBJ2-3 NA TRBV29-1 TGCAGCGTGGGGAGGGGGTATGGAGATACGCAGTATTTT CSVGRGYGDTQYF
NA TRBJ1-2 NA TRBV2 TGTGCCAGAGTGGACCTTGGAGGCTACACCTTC CARVDLGGYTF
NA TRBJ1-3 NA TRBV27 TGTGCCAGCAGTTTGGGAAACACCATATATTTT CASSLGNTIYF
NA TRBJ2-7 TRBD2 TRBV10-1 TGCGCCAGCAGTCCCCGACTAGCGGGAGTTTACGAGCAGTACTTC CASSPRLAGVYEQYF
NA TRBJ2-1 TRBD2 TRBV7-3 TGTGCCAGCAGCTTAATCCCTTCGACTAGCGGGAGACACAATGAGCAGTTCTTC CASSLIPSTSGRHNEQFF
NA TRBJ1-3 NA TRBV30 TGTGCCTGGACGGCAGGTGGAAACACCATATATTTT CAWTAGGNTIYF
NA TRBJ1-1 NA TRBV2 TGTGCCAGCAGTGATAGTCTCGGCATCCTGAACACTGAAGCTTTCTTT CASSDSLGILNTEAFF
NA TRBJ2-5 NA TRBV7-2 TGTGCCAGCAGCTTAGTGGTTCGTGAGACCCAGTACTTC CASSLVVRETQYF
NA TRBJ1-2 TRBD1 TRBV11-2 TGTGCCAGCAGCCCCGGGACAGATTATGGCTACACCTTC CASSPGTDYGYTF
NA TRBJ2-1 TRBD2 TRBV19 TGTGCCACCGGGGATGCTAGCGGGAGGGCAAATGAGCAGTTCTTC CATGDASGRANEQFF
NA TRBJ1-3 NA TRBV5-1 TGCGCCAGCAGCTTCAAACAGGGAATCTCTGGAAACACCATATATTTT CASSFKQGISGNTIYF
NA TRBJ2-5 NA TRBV9 TGTGCCAGCAGCGTCGAGGAGTTTCGGGGCTTAGAGACCCAGTACTTC CASSVEEFRGLETQYF
NA TRBJ2-3 TRBD2 TRBV7-2 TGTGCCAGCAGCTACGGCGGGAGGACCGGGGATACGCAGTATTTT CASSYGGRTGDTQYF
NA TRBJ2-3 NA TRBV7-3 TGTGCCAGCAGCTCCGGCTTAGGCGGGCCGTTCACAGATACGCAGTATTTT CASSSGLGGPFTDTQYF
NA TRBJ1-3 NA TRBV4-1 TGCGCCAGCAGCCAAGACGCAGGCTCTGGAAACACCATATATTTT CASSQDAGSGNTIYF
NA TRBJ2-5 TRBD2 TRBV4-1 TGCGCCAGCAGCCGGGTTACGGGAGGCGGGGAGACCCAGTACTTC CASSRVTGGGETQYF
once TRBJ2-7 TRBD2 TRBV7-2 TGTGCCAGCAATTTCCAGGCTAGCGGGTCCTACGAGCAGTACTTC CASNFQASGSYEQYF
NA TRBJ1-1 NA TRBV9 TGTGCCAGCAGCGTAGCAGGGAACACTGAAGCTTTCTTT CASSVAGNTEAFF
NA TRBJ2-5 TRBD2 TRBV23-1 TGCGCCAGCAGTCAAGTATACATGGGGGCCCCGGGACTAGAAGAGACCCAGTACTTC CASSQVYMGAPGLEETQYF
NA TRBJ1-1 NA TRBV6-1 TGTGCCAGCTCGTGGAAGGGGGGGACTGAAGCTTTCTTT CASSWKGGTEAFF